There are a few counts of the clone carrying this TCR beta chain. Its antigen is as yet unknown. It was autoimmune disease history or systemic immunosuppression that excluded patients. Trimming shortened V by 6 bases and J by 4 bases, and 10 bases separated the two germline ends. This CDR3 region has 13 residues. CDR1 is LGHNA and CDR2 is YNFKEQ in the germline V gene. The sample is drawn from a study of OX40 agonist ivuxolimab in advanced cancers. Study-level background: Partial responses occurred in three patients (one hepatocellular carcinoma, two cutaneous melanoma).

Sequencing used immunoSEQ multiplex PCR; TCRdb keeps in-frame clones, though not all of them. The profile covers over 60,000 clones, with about four fifths appearing a single time and about 7% taken by the ten largest. General study points: The average count of expanded clones was higher among CD8+ T cells than among CD4+.

Here the sequenced sample was CD4+ or CD8+ T cells sorted from blood, taken in a trial of the OX40 agonist ivuxolimab. The receptor comes from an adult with an advanced solid tumor such as melanoma, head and neck, liver or kidney cancer. V gene TRBV4-2 combines with J gene TRBJ1-5, with D possibly being TRBD1 (6 bases). DNA for the CDR3: TGTGCCAGCAGTACAGGGACAAATCAGCCCCAGCATTTT. Protein product: CASSTGTNQPQHF.